These T cell receptor beta chains were read from a single sample in a study of cytomegalovirus exposure and HLA in healthy donors. Assay: immunoSEQ multiplex PCR; the TCRdb copy retains only in-frame clones and omits some. Here the sample spans 55,000 to 75,000 clones, about 94% being singletons. Sequencing was performed on PBMCs. The receptors stem from a man aged 18 to 29 in good health and CMV-seropositive. CDR3s include the opening cysteine and the closing phenylalanine or tryptophan. Fields, in order: CDR3 DNA, CDR3 protein, V gene, D gene, clone size, J gene. D genes are given only for firm matches. Clone size is stated in some rows and not others, as once, few, many or a class when expanded.

TGTGCCAGCAGCTTGGACAGTAGAAACACTGAAGCTTTCTTT | CASSLDSRNTEAFF | TRBV5-4 | . | few | TRBJ1-1
TGCGCCAGCAGTCAAGATAAAGAGGACAGGGGGTGGACTGAAGCTTTCTTT | CASSQDKEDRGWTEAFF | TRBV23-1 | TRBD1 | . | TRBJ1-1
TGTGCCAGTACCCCGCGCCCGGGACAGGGGTCCCACGAGCAGTACTTC | CASTPRPGQGSHEQYF | TRBV19 | TRBD1 | few | TRBJ2-7
TGTGCCAGCAGCGGCCGCCAAGATACGCAGTATTTT | CASSGRQDTQYF | TRBV7-9 | . | . | TRBJ2-3
TGTGCCAGCAGACCCCTAGCAGGGGGATACAATGAGCAGTTCTTC | CASRPLAGGYNEQFF | TRBV27 | TRBD1 | . | TRBJ2-1
TGTGCCAGTACAAGCCCTGCATCCTACGAGCAGTACTTC | CASTSPASYEQYF | TRBV19 | . | . | TRBJ2-7
TGCGCCAGCAGCCAAGGCGGACTAGCGGGAGTTCGGGCGCACGAGCAGTACTTC | CASSQGGLAGVRAHEQYF | TRBV4-1 | TRBD2 | . | TRBJ2-7
TGTGCCAGCAGCAGGACTAGCGGGTACTCCGAGCAGTACTTC | CASSRTSGYSEQYF | TRBV7-2 | TRBD2 | . | TRBJ2-7
TGTGCCAGCAGCCGCAGGGGGCTGGCAGATACGCAGTATTTT | CASSRRGLADTQYF | TRBV5-6 | TRBD1 | . | TRBJ2-3
TGTGCCAGCAGTTTATACGGGGAGACCCAGTACTTC | CASSLYGETQYF | TRBV27 | . | . | TRBJ2-5
TGTGCCAGCAGTGCCGAAGCGGGAGTCGAGACCCAGTACTTC | CASSAEAGVETQYF | TRBV6-4 | TRBD2 | . | TRBJ2-5
TGTGCCAGCAGCTACATACTTAGCGGGAGGCCCGACCAAACCTACGAGCAGTACTTC | CASSYILSGRPDQTYEQYF | TRBV28 | TRBD2 | . | TRBJ2-7
TGTGCTAGCAGCTCTCGAGTCCCGGGACAGGGGAGCTCCTACAATGAGCAGTTCTTC | CASSSRVPGQGSSYNEQFF | TRBV7-7 | TRBD1 | . | TRBJ2-1
TGCGCCAGCAGCCAAGGCCAGGGACAGGGCTACACCGGGGAGCTGTTTTTT | CASSQGQGQGYTGELFF | TRBV4-1 | TRBD1 | . | TRBJ2-2
TGCAGCGTTGACAGGGTATCGGAGACCCAGTACTTC | CSVDRVSETQYF | TRBV29-1 | . | . | TRBJ2-5
TGTGCCAGCAGTGATACCAGGATTTTAGCCAAAAACATTCAGTACTTC | CASSDTRILAKNIQYF | TRBV6-1 | . | . | TRBJ2-4
TGCAGCGTTGAAAGGGGCAGGGCCCACGGCTACACCTTC | CSVERGRAHGYTF | TRBV29-1 | . | once | TRBJ1-2
TGTGCCAGCAGCTCCTTAGCGGGAGGGCTTGAGAATGAGCAGTTCTTC | CASSSLAGGLENEQFF | TRBV7-9 | TRBD2 | . | TRBJ2-1
TGTGCCAGCACGCCAACGTTCACACAAGAAGCTTTCTTT | CASTPTFTQEAFF | TRBV25-1 | . | . | TRBJ1-1
TGTGCCAGCAGCTTGGGGCAGGGTTCAGAATCACCCCTCCACTTT | CASSLGQGSESPLHF | TRBV5-5 | . | . | TRBJ1-6
TGTGCCAGCAGCGTAGCGTCAGATACGCAGTATTTT | CASSVASDTQYF | TRBV9 | . | . | TRBJ2-3
TGTGCCAGCAGACCCTCGGGACAGGGCTACGAGCAGTACTTC | CASRPSGQGYEQYF | TRBV11-2 | TRBD1 | . | TRBJ2-7
TGTGCCTCCTCACCGGGACTAAAGGAGACCCAGTACTTC | CASSPGLKETQYF | TRBV30 | TRBD2 | once | TRBJ2-5
TGTGCCAGCAGCCAGAGGGCTGTATCCTACAATGAGCAGTTCTTC | CASSQRAVSYNEQFF | TRBV6-5 | . | . | TRBJ2-1
TGTGCCAGCAGTTTCCAGGGTCAGGAGACCCAGTACTTC | CASSFQGQETQYF | TRBV6-5 | . | . | TRBJ2-5
TGCGCCAGCAGCCAAGATAGGGGAAACACCGGGGAGCTGTTTTTT | CASSQDRGNTGELFF | TRBV4-1 | . | once | TRBJ2-2
TGTGCCAGCAGCCAAGGCCCAGGGGCCACCCAGTACTTC | CASSQGPGATQYF | TRBV14 | . | . | TRBJ2-7
TGTGCCAGCAGCGATACCACCACTCGGGAGTACGAGCAGTACTTC | CASSDTTTREYEQYF | TRBV7-9 | . | . | TRBJ2-7
TGTGCCTGGAGTGTATCCATTTCCGAGCAGTACTTC | CAWSVSISEQYF | TRBV30 | . | once | TRBJ2-7
TGTGCCAGCAGTTTAATAAGACAGCAAGAGACCCAGTACTTC | CASSLIRQQETQYF | TRBV28 | . | . | TRBJ2-5
TGCGCCAGCAGCCTCGGGACTCTCTCTGGAAACACCATATATTTT | CASSLGTLSGNTIYF | TRBV4-1 | . | . | TRBJ1-3
TGTGCCAGCACCACACAGGAGAACACTGAAGCTTTCTTT | CASTTQENTEAFF | TRBV11-3 | . | . | TRBJ1-1
TGCGCCAGCAGCTTGGTAAATTCGCGGTTGGAAGAGACCCAGTACTTC | CASSLVNSRLEETQYF | TRBV5-1 | . | . | TRBJ2-5
TGTGCCAGCAGCTTTGCCGGGACAGAAGGGGAGACCCAGTACTTC | CASSFAGTEGETQYF | TRBV7-3 | TRBD1 | . | TRBJ2-5
TGTGCCAGCAGTTCGGTGAACACCGGGGAGCTGTTTTTT | CASSSVNTGELFF | TRBV28 | . | . | TRBJ2-2
TGTGCCTGGAGCCGTACGGGCGCGGGGGGGCTCCCAGATACGCAGTATTTT | CAWSRTGAGGLPDTQYF | TRBV30 | TRBD2 | once | TRBJ2-3
TGTGCCAGCAGTTACTCGAGCGATACCACAGATACGCAGTATTTT | CASSYSSDTTDTQYF | TRBV6-5 | . | . | TRBJ2-3
TGTGCCAGCAGCTTTCAGGGTGGACCGGATCAGCCCCAGCATTTT | CASSFQGGPDQPQHF | TRBV5-6 | . | . | TRBJ1-5
TGTGCCAGTAGTTCTCTGGAGAGCTCCTACGAGCAGTACTTC | CASSSLESSYEQYF | TRBV19 | . | . | TRBJ2-7
TGTGCCATCCGGGAGGGGGTTCGAAACACCATATATTTT | CAIREGVRNTIYF | TRBV10-3 | . | . | TRBJ1-3
TGTGCCAGCTCACCGAATCCAGGGGCAAGCTCCTACGAGCAGTACTTC | CASSPNPGASSYEQYF | TRBV18 | . | . | TRBJ2-7
TGTGCCAGCAGGGGGGCAGGGCGCTCGGGAAACTATGGCTACACCTTC | CASRGAGRSGNYGYTF | TRBV27 | . | . | TRBJ1-2
TGTGCCAGCAGTAGGGGAACTGAAGCTTTCTTT | CASSRGTEAFF | TRBV28 | . | . | TRBJ1-1
TGTGCTAGCAGCCCACAGGGGGTCCAAGAGACCCAGTACTTC | CASSPQGVQETQYF | TRBV7-7 | TRBD1 | . | TRBJ2-5
TGTGCCAGCAGCTGGGGGCCTGACGGTGGCTACACCTTC | CASSWGPDGGYTF | TRBV7-9 | . | . | TRBJ1-2
TGTGCCAGCAGCCTGGACAGGGTGGAGACCCAGTACTTC | CASSLDRVETQYF | TRBV7-9 | TRBD1 | . | TRBJ2-5
TGTGCCAGCAGCTTAGGTCGGGCGCGGGGGGCTTTCTTT | CASSLGRARGAFF | TRBV11-3 | . | . | TRBJ1-1
TGTGCCAGCAGCTGGACTAGCGGGAGTGGTTACGGCACAGATACGCAGTATTTT | CASSWTSGSGYGTDTQYF | TRBV5-6 | TRBD2 | . | TRBJ2-3
TGTGCCAGCAGCAGCACAGGGGGCCGTGAGAATGGCTACACCTTC | CASSSTGGRENGYTF | TRBV5-4 | TRBD1 | . | TRBJ1-2
TGTGCCAGCAGCCAAGATAGGAGGCTAGCTGTCTCTGGAAACACCATATATTTT | CASSQDRRLAVSGNTIYF | TRBV4-2 | . | . | TRBJ1-3
TGTGCCAGCAGCGTTTACCGGGACAGGGGTTACGAGCAGTACTTC | CASSVYRDRGYEQYF | TRBV21-1 | . | . | TRBJ2-7
TGTGCCAGCACCAAAAACGGACGGGGACAGGGAATCGGTGATACGCAGTATTTT | CASTKNGRGQGIGDTQYF | TRBV25-1 | TRBD1 | . | TRBJ2-3
TGTGCCTCATCACCAACCAGGACAGCAGTTAATGAAAAACTGTTTTTT | CASSPTRTAVNEKLFF | TRBV30 | . | once | TRBJ1-4
TGTGCCAGCAGTGAGTTAGCGGGAAACGGGGCAGATACGCAGTATTTT | CASSELAGNGADTQYF | TRBV2 | TRBD2 | . | TRBJ2-3
TGCAGCGTTGGAGGGGCCAGGGGGGACGAGCAGTACTTC | CSVGGARGDEQYF | TRBV29-1 | . | once | TRBJ2-7
TGTGCCTGGAACAGGGAAGCAACTAATGAAAAACTGTTTTTT | CAWNREATNEKLFF | TRBV30 | . | . | TRBJ1-4
TGTGCCAGCAGTTACTCGTATAGCGGGAGGGCTTACGAGCAGTACTTC | CASSYSYSGRAYEQYF | TRBV6-5 | TRBD2 | . | TRBJ2-7
TGTGCCAGCAGTGAACATGGGGAGGACTATGGCTACACCTTC | CASSEHGEDYGYTF | TRBV2 | . | . | TRBJ1-2
TGCGCCAGCAGCTTGGGGGCGCACACTAGCGGGGAGACCCAGTACTTC | CASSLGAHTSGETQYF | TRBV5-1 | TRBD2 | . | TRBJ2-5